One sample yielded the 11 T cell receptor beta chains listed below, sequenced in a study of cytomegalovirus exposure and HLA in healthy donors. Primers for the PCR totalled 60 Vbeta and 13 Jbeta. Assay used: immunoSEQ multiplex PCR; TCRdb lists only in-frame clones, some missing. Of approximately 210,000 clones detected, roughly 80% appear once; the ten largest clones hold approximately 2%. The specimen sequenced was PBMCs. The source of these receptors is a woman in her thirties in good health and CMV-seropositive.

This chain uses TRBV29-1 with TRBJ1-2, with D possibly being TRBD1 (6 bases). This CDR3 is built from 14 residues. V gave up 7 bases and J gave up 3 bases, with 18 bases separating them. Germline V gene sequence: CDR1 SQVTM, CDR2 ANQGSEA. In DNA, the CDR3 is TGCAGCGGGGTGGGGGTAGGGGGGGACTATGGCTACACCTTC. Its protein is CSGVGVGGDYGYTF.

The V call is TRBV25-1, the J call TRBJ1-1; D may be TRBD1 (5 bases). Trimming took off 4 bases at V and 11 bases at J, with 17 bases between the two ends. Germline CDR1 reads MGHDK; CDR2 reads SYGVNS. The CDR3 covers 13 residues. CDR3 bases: TGTGCCAGCAGTGCCGGATTCGGGACTTGGGCTTTCTTT. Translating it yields CASSAGFGTWAFF.

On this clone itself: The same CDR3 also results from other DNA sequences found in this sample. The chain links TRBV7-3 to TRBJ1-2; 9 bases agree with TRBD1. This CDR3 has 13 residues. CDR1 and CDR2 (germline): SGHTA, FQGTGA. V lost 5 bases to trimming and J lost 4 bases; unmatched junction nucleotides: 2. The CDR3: CASSPGQGYGYTF. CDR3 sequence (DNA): TGTGCCAGCAGCCCGGGACAGGGCTATGGCTACACCTTC. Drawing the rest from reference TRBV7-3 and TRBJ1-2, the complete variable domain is GAGVSQTPSNKVTEKGKYVELRCDPISGHTALYWYRQSLGQGPEFLIYFQGTGAADDSGLPNDRFFAVRPEGSVSTLKIQRTERGDSAVYLCASSPGQGYGYTFGSGTRLTVV.

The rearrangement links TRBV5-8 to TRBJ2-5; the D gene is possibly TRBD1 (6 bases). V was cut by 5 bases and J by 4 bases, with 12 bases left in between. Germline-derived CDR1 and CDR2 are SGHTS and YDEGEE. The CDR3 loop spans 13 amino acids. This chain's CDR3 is CASRPTGLETQYF. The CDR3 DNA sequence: TGTGCCAGCAGACCTACAGGGTTAGAGACCCAGTACTTC. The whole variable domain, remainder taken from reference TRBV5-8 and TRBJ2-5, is EAGVTQSPTHLIKTRGQQATLRCSPISGHTSVYWYQQALGLGLQFLLWYDEGEERNRGNFPPRFSGRQFPNYSSELNVNALELEDSALYLCASRPTGLETQYFGPGTRLLVL.

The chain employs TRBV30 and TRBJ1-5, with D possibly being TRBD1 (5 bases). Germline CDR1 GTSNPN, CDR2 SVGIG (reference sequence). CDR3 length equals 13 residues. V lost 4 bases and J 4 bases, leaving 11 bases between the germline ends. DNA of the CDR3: TGTGCCTGGATGCAGGGAACTAATCAGCCCCAGCATTTT. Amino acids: CAWMQGTNQPQHF. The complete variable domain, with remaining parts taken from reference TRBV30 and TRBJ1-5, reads SQTIHQWPATLVQPVGSPLSLECTVEGTSNPNLYWYRQAAGRGLQLLFYSVGIGQISSEVPQNLSASRPQDRQFILSSKKLLLSDSGFYLCAWMQGTNQPQHFGDGTRLSIL.

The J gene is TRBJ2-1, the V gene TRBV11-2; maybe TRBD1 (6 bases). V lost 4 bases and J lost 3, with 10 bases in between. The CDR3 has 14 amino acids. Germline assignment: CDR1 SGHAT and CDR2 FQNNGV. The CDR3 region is CASSSRTVYNEQFF. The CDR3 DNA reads TGTGCCAGCAGCTCCAGGACAGTCTACAATGAGCAGTTCTTC.

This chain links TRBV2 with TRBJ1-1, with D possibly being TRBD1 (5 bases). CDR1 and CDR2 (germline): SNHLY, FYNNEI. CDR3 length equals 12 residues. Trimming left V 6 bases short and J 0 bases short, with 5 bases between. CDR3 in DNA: TGTGCCAGCAGAGGGGTGAACACTGAAGCTTTCTTT. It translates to CASRGVNTEAFF.

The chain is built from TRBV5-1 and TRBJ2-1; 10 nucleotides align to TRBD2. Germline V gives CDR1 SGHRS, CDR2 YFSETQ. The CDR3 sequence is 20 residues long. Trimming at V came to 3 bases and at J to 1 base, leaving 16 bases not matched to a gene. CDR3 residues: CASSSTWLGSGGRSYNEQFF. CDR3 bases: TGCGCCAGCAGCTCCACCTGGTTGGGTAGCGGGGGGAGATCCTACAATGAGCAGTTCTTC.

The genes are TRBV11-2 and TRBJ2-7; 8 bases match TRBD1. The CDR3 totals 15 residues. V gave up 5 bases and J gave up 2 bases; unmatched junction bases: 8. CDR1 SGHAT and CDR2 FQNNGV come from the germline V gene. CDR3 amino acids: CASSLGTGNTYEQYF. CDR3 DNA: TGTGCCAGCAGCCTAGGGACAGGCAACACCTACGAGCAGTACTTC.

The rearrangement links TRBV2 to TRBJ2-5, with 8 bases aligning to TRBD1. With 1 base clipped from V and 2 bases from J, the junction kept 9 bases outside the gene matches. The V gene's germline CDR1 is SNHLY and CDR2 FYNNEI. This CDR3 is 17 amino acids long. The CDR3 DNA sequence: TGTGCCAGCAGTGAAGGTGACAGGGGCTCGCGGCAAGAGACCCAGTACTTC. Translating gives CASSEGDRGSRQETQYF.

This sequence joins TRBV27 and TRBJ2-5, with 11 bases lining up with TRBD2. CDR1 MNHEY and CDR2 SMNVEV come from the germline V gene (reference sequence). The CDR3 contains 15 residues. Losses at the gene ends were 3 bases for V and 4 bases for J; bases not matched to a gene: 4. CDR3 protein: CASSFSLAGVETQYF. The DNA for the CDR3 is TGTGCCAGCAGTTTTTCACTAGCGGGAGTAGAGACCCAGTACTTC.